A selection of T cell receptor beta chains follows, all from one sample in a study of regulatory and conventional T cells in RAG deficiency. This table comes from immunoSEQ multiplex PCR, and its TCRdb copy is limited to in-frame clones, with some not included. The profile covers 2,500 to 3,500 clones, with 94% appearing a single time and around 8.7% taken by the ten largest. In addition, the sample was reused for a study of regulatory T cells.

Sample: CD4+ Tregs sorted from blood. These receptors all come from a human donor in good health. The CDR3 runs from the conserved cysteine through the conserved F or W.

j_call,v_call,cdr3_aa
TRBJ2-1,TRBV12-5,CASGLNTVTSENNEQFF
TRBJ1-1,TRBV5-1,CASSFRRGSQYTEAFF
TRBJ2-6,TRBV7-9,CASSRNQGASGANVLTF
TRBJ1-1,TRBV7-6,CASSLAGKTEAFF
TRBJ1-2,TRBV23-1,CASVRGPGYTF
TRBJ2-6,TRBV19,CASRQAGGANVLTF
TRBJ2-2,TRBV5-8,CASSPFHRQVRGTGELFF
TRBJ1-2,TRBV18,CASSPQGSQNYGYTF
TRBJ2-2,TRBV5-4,CASSGYRENRELFF
TRBJ1-4,TRBV18,CASSPPNKEGEKLFF
TRBJ1-5,TRBV11-3,CASSLGRDQPQHF
TRBJ2-7,TRBV2,CASSETGIEQYF
TRBJ1-5,TRBV5-1,CASSFGTGGGNQPQHF
TRBJ2-4,TRBV7-2,CASSSQPTLNIQYF
TRBJ2-7,TRBV30,CAWSDRTGRGAYEQYF
TRBJ2-1,TRBV28,CASSSVPPEQFF
TRBJ2-7,TRBV5-1,CASSPNLPGQASYEQYF
TRBJ1-5,TRBV6-1,CASDSGTGNNQPQHF
TRBJ2-5,TRBV6-6,CASSFRTAQETQYF
TRBJ1-2,TRBV28,CASSPIAGGYTF
TRBJ2-7,TRBV5-4,CASGKMGVGTYEQYF
TRBJ2-3,TRBV7-2,CASSSGLAATDTQYF
TRBJ2-1,TRBV2,CASSDSPHNEQFF
TRBJ2-7,TRBV7-8,CASSFSRDRPYEQYF
TRBJ2-7,TRBV6-1,CASTDRQGSYEQYF
TRBJ2-3,TRBV14,CASSPLQPSGGIDTQYF
TRBJ2-1,TRBV18,CASSPRDNTREQFF
TRBJ2-1,TRBV5-1,CASSLDVGAYNEQFF
TRBJ1-4,TRBV5-4,CASSLEPTASNEKLFF
TRBJ1-2,TRBV5-6,CASNPQGQGYGYTF
TRBJ2-7,TRBV28,CASSFRVGTYEQYF
TRBJ1-5,TRBV6-1,CASSASRGFSNQPQHF
TRBJ2-3,TRBV5-4,CASSSRTDTQYF
TRBJ2-7,TRBV30,CAWSGGIHEQYF
TRBJ1-6,TRBV6-1,CASSVSELNSPLHF
TRBJ2-5,TRBV5-1,CASSLAGVQETQYF
TRBJ2-7,TRBV5-1,CASSRGAGRFSYEQYF
TRBJ2-5,TRBV7-2,CASSLGEEGWETQYF
TRBJ2-7,TRBV5-5,CASSSYYEQYF
TRBJ1-2,TRBV6-5,CATSDRANYGYTF
TRBJ1-5,TRBV10-2,CASSRGQYSNQPQHF
TRBJ2-3,TRBV7-9,CASSSVGDTQYF
TRBJ2-5,TRBV5-1,CASSTPDSQETQYF
TRBJ1-3,TRBV9,CASRRGLDGNTIYF
TRBJ2-1,TRBV28,CASSSVYNEQFF
TRBJ2-1,TRBV9,CASSVMSSNEQFF
TRBJ1-2,TRBV4-1,CASSQAGALNYGYTF
TRBJ1-2,TRBV5-5,CASSWGVSAAYGYTF
TRBJ2-7,TRBV5-6,CASSGRGTSFSYEQYF
TRBJ2-7,TRBV28,CASSIPNRGNEQYF
TRBJ2-1,TRBV5-1,CASSLELAGGPGNEQFF
TRBJ2-1,TRBV9,CASSPTLTGREQFF
TRBJ1-1,TRBV6-6,CASSSPSTDTEAFF
TRBJ2-5,TRBV7-9,CASSLWAGQETQYF
TRBJ2-2,TRBV10-2,CATSGAGGTGELFF